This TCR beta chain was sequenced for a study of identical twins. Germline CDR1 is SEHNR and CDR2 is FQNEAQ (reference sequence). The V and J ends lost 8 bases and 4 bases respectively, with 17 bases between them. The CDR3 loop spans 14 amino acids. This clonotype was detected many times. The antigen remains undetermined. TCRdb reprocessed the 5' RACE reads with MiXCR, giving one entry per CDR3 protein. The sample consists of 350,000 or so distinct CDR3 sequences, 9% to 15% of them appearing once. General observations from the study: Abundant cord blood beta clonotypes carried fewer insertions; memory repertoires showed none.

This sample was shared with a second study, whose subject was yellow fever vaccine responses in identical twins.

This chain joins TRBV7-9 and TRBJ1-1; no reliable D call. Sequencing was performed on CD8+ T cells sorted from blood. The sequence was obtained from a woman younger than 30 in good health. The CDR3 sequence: CASDFKEGSTEAFF. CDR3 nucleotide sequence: TGTGCCAGCGACTTTAAGGAGGGAAGCACTGAAGCTTTCTTT.